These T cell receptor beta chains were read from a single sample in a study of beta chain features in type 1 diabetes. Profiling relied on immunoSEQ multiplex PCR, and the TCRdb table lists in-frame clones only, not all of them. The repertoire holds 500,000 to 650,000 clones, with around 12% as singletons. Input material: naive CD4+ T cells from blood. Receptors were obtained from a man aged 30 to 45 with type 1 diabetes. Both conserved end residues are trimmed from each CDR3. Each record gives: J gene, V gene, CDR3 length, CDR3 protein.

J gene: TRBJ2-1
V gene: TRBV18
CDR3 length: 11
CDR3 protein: ASSPGTYNEQF

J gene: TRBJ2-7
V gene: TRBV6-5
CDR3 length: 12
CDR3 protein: ASSYRTSGGDFY

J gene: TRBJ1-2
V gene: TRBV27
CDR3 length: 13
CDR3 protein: ASSRKGQPLYGYT

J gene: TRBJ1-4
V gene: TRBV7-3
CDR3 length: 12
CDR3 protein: ASSVTATNEKLF

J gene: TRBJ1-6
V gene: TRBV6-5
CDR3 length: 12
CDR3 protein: AKLPGRRNSPLH

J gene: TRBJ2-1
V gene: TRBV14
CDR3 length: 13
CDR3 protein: ASSHMDRAYNEQF

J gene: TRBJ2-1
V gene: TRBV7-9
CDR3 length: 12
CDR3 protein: ASSAQSIDNEQF

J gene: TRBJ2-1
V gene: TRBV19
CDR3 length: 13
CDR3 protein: ATTLAGESYNEQF

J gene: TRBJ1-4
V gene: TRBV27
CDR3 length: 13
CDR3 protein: ATRTASATNEKLF

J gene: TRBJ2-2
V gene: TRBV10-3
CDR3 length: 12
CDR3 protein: AITGQGDTGELF

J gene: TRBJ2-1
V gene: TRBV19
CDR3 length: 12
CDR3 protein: ASSIDHAGDEQF

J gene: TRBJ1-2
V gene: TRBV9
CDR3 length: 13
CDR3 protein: ASSGTGTDKNGYT

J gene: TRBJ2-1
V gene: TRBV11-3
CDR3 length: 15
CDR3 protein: ASSLPKPLTSLNEQF

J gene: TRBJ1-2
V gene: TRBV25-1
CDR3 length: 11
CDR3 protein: ASSTRTDYGYT

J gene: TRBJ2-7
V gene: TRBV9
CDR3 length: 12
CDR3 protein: ASSPRGAGNEQY

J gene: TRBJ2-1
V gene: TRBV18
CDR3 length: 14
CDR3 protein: ASSLAGTSEHNEQF

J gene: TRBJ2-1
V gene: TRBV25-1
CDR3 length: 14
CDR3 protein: ASSEKARGIYNEQF

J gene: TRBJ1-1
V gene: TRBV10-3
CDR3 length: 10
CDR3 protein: AIMRGAGEAF

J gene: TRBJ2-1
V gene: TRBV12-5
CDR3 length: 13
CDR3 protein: ASGLGPQGGNEQF

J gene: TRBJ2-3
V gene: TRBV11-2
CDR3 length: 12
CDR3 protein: ASSLIEFTDTQY

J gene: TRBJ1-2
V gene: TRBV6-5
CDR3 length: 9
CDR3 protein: ASSYLGDYT

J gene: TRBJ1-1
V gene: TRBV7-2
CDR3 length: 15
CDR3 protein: ASSFSSVEGLNTEAF

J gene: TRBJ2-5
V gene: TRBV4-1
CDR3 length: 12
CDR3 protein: ASSQELLRETQY

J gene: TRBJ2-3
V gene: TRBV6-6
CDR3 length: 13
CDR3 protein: ASSYWDRGTDTQY

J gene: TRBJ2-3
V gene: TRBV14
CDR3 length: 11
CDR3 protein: ASSRVRGDTQY

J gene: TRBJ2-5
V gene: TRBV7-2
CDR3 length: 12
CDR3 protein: ASSPSLAGETQY

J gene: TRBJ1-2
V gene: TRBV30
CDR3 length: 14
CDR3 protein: AWSVLEMWASAGYT

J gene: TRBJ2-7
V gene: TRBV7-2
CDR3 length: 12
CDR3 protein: ASSPTSGSAGQY

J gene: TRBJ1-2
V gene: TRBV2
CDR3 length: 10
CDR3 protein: ASSVSSLAFT

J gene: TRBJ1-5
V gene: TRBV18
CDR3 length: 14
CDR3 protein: ASSTGTSNSNQPQH

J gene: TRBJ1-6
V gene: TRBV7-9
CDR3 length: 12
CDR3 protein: ASSQDRRDSPLH

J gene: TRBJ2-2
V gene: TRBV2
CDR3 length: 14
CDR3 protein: ASILMGRSNTGELF